The T cell receptor (beta chain) under discussion was sequenced for a study of T cell responses to AZD1222 COVID-19 vaccine. Overall study findings and caveats: Spike-wide vaccine-associated CD4 TCRs dominated at 160-218 and 743-854.

TCRdb's copy holds only in-frame clones and misses some; the assay was immunoSEQ multiplex PCR. The sample yields 70,000 to 95,000 clones, approximately 90% seen once. This CDR3 comprises 12 residues. Germline V gene data show CDR1 as SGHVS and CDR2 as FNYEAQ. V was trimmed by 5 bases and J by 0 bases, leaving 4 bases between them. This clone is a singleton in its sample. The antigen is unknown. The TCR originated in an adult who received the AZD1222 COVID-19 vaccine. J is TRBJ2-5 and V is TRBV7-6; no clear D gene. This specimen consisted of peripheral blood, obtained 28 days after the second AZD1222 dose. The CDR3 reads CASSPDQETQYF. The CDR3 DNA sequence: TGTGCCAGCAGCCCCGACCAAGAGACCCAGTACTTC.